The entry that follows covers one TCR beta chain sequence. Its antigen remains unidentified. This sample was included in a study of T cells in Graves' hyperthyroidism and ophthalmopathy. The study, taken as a whole, reports: The model identified upcoming ophthalmopathy a median around 6 months ahead of onset.

Amplification targeted TCR beta CDR3 regions from RNA transcripts. First-round RT-PCR targeting the TCR CDR3 was performed with the HTBI primer set. TCRdb independently ran MiXCR on the multiplex PCR reads; one entry per CDR3 protein. In the table there are a few hundred thousand distinct CDR3 sequences, around 50% of which are singletons. The sample was peripheral blood or thyroid tissue (not recorded which). The receptor was derived from an adult woman with Graves' disease, either hyperthyroidism or ophthalmopathy (not recorded which).

The DNA of the CDR3 is TGCGCCAGCAGATTCAGACCCCAAGAGACCCAGTACTTC. Translated: CASRFRPQETQYF. The chain couples TRBV5-1 to TRBJ2-5, with D unresolved. Germline loops: CDR1 SGHRS, CDR2 YFSETQ. This CDR3 has 13 amino acids. V lost 5 bases and J lost 1, with 9 bases in between.